These 29 T cell receptor beta chains were all obtained from the same sample, sequenced in a study of blood T cell repertoires in COVID-19. Assay: immunoSEQ multiplex PCR; the TCRdb copy retains only in-frame clones and omits some. In the table there are about 140,000 clones, approximately 85% of which are singletons. The sample taken for sequencing was PBMCs or T cells enriched from blood (not recorded which). The receptors shown here come from a woman aged 45-65 years with acute COVID-19.

The chain carries TRBV11-2 and TRBJ1-5; weak D call: TRBD1 (6 bases). The CDR3 extends over 14 amino acids. The V end lost 1 base, the J end lost 5 bases, and 9 bases lay between the germline ends. CDR1 SGHAT and CDR2 FQNNGV come from the germline V gene. The CDR3: CASSLGTGHQPQHF. CDR3 nucleotides: TGTGCCAGCAGCTTAGGTACAGGGCATCAGCCCCAGCATTTT. Using reference TRBV11-2 and TRBJ1-5 for the parts outside the CDR3, the full variable domain is EAGVAQSPRYKIIEKRQSVAFWCNPISGHATLYWYQQILGQGPKLLIQFQNNGVVDDSQLPKDRFSAERLKGVDSTLKIQPAKLEDSAVYLCASSLGTGHQPQHFGDGTRLSIL.

This chain connects TRBV13 to TRBJ2-4; TRBD1 is a possible D gene (5 bases). This CDR3 has 14 residues. Trimming took off 8 bases at V and 0 bases at J, with 11 bases between the two ends. The germline gives CDR1 PRHDT, CDR2 FYEKMQ (reference sequence). DNA of the CDR3: TGTGCCAGCTCAACAGGCCTAGCCAAAAACATTCAGTACTTC. Translated, it gives CASSTGLAKNIQYF. The variable domain in full, with the rest retrieved from reference TRBV13 and TRBJ2-4, is AAGVIQSPRHLIKEKRETATLKCYPIPRHDTVYWYQQGPGQDPQFLISFYEKMQSDKGSIPDRFSAQQFSDYHSELNMSSLELGDSALYFCASSTGLAKNIQYFGAGTRLSVL.

V and J are TRBV11-3 and TRBJ1-4; TRBD1 agrees at 10 bases. The CDR3 is 14 residues long. Germline lookup yields CDR1 SGHNT and CDR2 YENEEA. V dropped 5 bases and J dropped 6; count of bases not matched to a gene: 3. CDR3 sequence: CASSDGTGDEKLFF. CDR3 sequence (DNA): TGTGCCAGCAGCGACGGGACAGGGGATGAAAAACTGTTTTTT.

This chain's CDR3 is CSVEVLAGGGYTF. For the CDR3, the DNA is TGCAGCGTTGAAGTACTGGCAGGTGGAGGCTACACCTTC. This rearrangement joins TRBV29-1 to TRBJ1-2; no reliable D call. V shed 1 base and J shed 8 bases, with 14 bases lying between them. The CDR3 spans 13 residues. The V gene's germline CDR1 is SQVTM and CDR2 ANQGSEA.

This rearrangement joins TRBV7-2 to TRBJ1-6, with 7 bases aligning to TRBD1. CDR3 size: 15 residues. Germline CDR1 and CDR2: SGHTA and FQGNSA. The trim removed 5 bases at V and 2 bases at J, leaving 3 bases unmatched. The CDR3 loop is CASSPGTAYNSPLHF. The CDR3, as DNA: TGTGCCAGCAGCCCAGGGACAGCCTATAATTCACCCCTCCACTTT.

This sequence joins TRBV6-2 or TRBV6-3 and TRBJ1-2; D may be TRBD1 (5 bases). The V end lost 6 bases, the J end lost 6 bases, and 14 bases lay between the germline ends. This CDR3 region has 13 residues. The V gene's germline CDR1 is MNHEY and CDR2 SVGEGT. The CDR3 DNA is TGTGCCAGCAGCAACATGGGGCCCGATGGCTACACCTTC. It is translated as CASSNMGPDGYTF.

This chain joins TRBV28 and TRBJ1-1; TRBD1 aligns across 8 bases. The CDR3 is 14 amino acids. Looked up from germline, CDR1 is MDHEN and CDR2 is SYDVKM. V shed 6 bases and J 1 base; nucleotides not matched to a gene: 4. The CDR3 nucleotides read TGTGCCAGCAGGAAGGACAGGGAGAACACTGAAGCTTTCTTT. The encoded protein is CASRKDRENTEAFF.

Written as DNA, the CDR3 is TGCAGCACCACTAGCGGACACAATGAGCAGTTCTTC. It is translated as CSTTSGHNEQFF. The chain employs TRBV29-1 and TRBJ2-1; 8 nucleotides line up with TRBD2. Unmatched junction bases numbered 5, after V lost 8 bases and J lost 5 bases. Germline lookup yields CDR1 SQVTM and CDR2 ANQGSEA. CDR3 size: 12 residues.

V and J are TRBV19 and TRBJ2-7; D remains unclear. V lost 1 base to trimming and J lost 0 bases, with 13 bases between them. The CDR3 consists of 16 residues. Germline CDR1 and CDR2: LNHDA and SQIVND (reference sequence). DNA for the CDR3: TGTGCCAGTAGTATAGTTTACAGTCCTATCTCCTACGAGCAGTACTTC. It yields the protein CASSIVYSPISYEQYF.

The chain combines TRBV29-1 with TRBJ2-6; no clear D gene. This CDR3 region has 15 residues. V was cut by 5 bases and J by 0 bases, with 11 bases left in between. From germline, CDR1 is SQVTM and CDR2 ANQGSEA. The CDR3 DNA reads TGCAGCGTTTCCCGCGGAAGCTCTGGGGCCAACGTCCTGACTTTC. It translates to CSVSRGSSGANVLTF.

This clone was detected only a few times. This chain joins TRBV4-1 and TRBJ2-5; TRBD2 agrees at 13 bases. The V segment lost 0 bases and the J segment 0 bases; nucleotides outside the gene matches: 10. CDR1 and CDR2 (germline): MGHRA, YSYEKL. The CDR3 sequence is 20 residues long. CDR3 DNA: TGCGCCAGCAGCCAAGATATGGGACTAGCGGGAAAGTGGTACCAAGAGACCCAGTACTTC. Protein sequence: CASSQDMGLAGKWYQETQYF.

The CDR3 sequence: CSANPPVSQYF. CDR3 nucleotides: TGCAGTGCTAACCCCCCGGTGTCCCAGTACTTC. This sequence joins TRBV20-1 and TRBJ2-5; D is uncertain. The CDR3 loop spans 11 amino acids. Trimming shortened V by 4 bases and J by 9 bases, and 12 bases separated the two germline ends. Germline CDR1 reads DFQATT; CDR2 reads SNEGSKA (reference sequence).

V is TRBV27 and J is TRBJ2-3, with 16 nucleotides matching TRBD2. This CDR3 region has 20 residues. Germline V lookup: CDR1 MNHEY, CDR2 SMNVEV (reference sequence). Trimming removed 0 bases from V and 0 bases from J; junction bases left unmatched: 6. The DNA of the CDR3 is TGTGCCAGCAGTTTATCGATGGGACTAGCGGGAGGGCCTAGCACAGATACGCAGTATTTT. Translation: CASSLSMGLAGGPSTDTQYF.

The chain joins TRBV30 to TRBJ2-1, with 10 bases aligning to TRBD2. V was pared by 8 bases and J by 5 bases, with 9 bases of the junction left unmatched. Germline V lookup: CDR1 GTSNPN, CDR2 SVGIG (reference sequence). This CDR3 spans 14 amino acids. The CDR3 spells CAGWVLAGDNEQFF. The CDR3 bases are TGTGCCGGATGGGTTCTAGCGGGAGACAATGAGCAGTTCTTC.

In its sample, this clone was seen a few times. The V and J genes are TRBV20-1 and TRBJ2-3, with 11 bases aligning to TRBD2. CDR1 is DFQATT and CDR2 is SNEGSKA in the germline V gene (reference sequence). There are 16 residues in the CDR3. The V and J ends lost 3 bases and 0 bases, in that order; junction bases with no gene match: 5. The CDR3 sequence is CSASLAGGGSTDTQYF. CDR3 coding DNA: TGCAGTGCTAGTCTAGCGGGAGGTGGGAGCACAGATACGCAGTATTTT.

The chain couples TRBV4-2 to TRBJ2-2; a weak D match, TRBD2 (6 bases). CDR1 and CDR2 (germline): LGHNA, YNFKEQ. V was shortened by 4 bases and J by 3 bases, with 18 bases between the two germline ends. The CDR3 runs to 17 residues. The CDR3 DNA is TGTGCCAGCAGCCGACCTGGGTTGCAGCGGGACACCGGGGAGCTGTTTTTT. Its protein is CASSRPGLQRDTGELFF.

This chain joins TRBV7-9 and TRBJ1-1; 9 positions agree with TRBD1. Germline loops: CDR1 SEHNR, CDR2 FQNEAQ (reference sequence). Trimming removed 6 bases from V and 3 bases from J; junction bases left unmatched: 8. The CDR3 covers 15 residues. For the CDR3, the DNA is TGTGCCAGCAGTGCGGTAGGGACAGGGCACACTGAAGCTTTCTTT. Protein: CASSAVGTGHTEAFF.

The chain combines TRBV28 with TRBJ2-7; TRBD1 agrees at 7 bases. The CDR3 is 15 residues long. CDR1 and CDR2 from the germline V gene are MDHEN and SYDVKM. The junction had 10 bases not matched to a gene; V was cut back by 5 bases and J by 3 bases. The CDR3 DNA reads as TGTGCCAGCAGTCCCCCCCGGGCAGGGGGCTACGAGCAGTACTTC. As protein: CASSPPRAGGYEQYF.

This chain uses TRBV28 with TRBJ1-2, with D perhaps TRBD1 (6 bases). This CDR3 has 13 residues. In germline, CDR1 is MDHEN, CDR2 SYDVKM. Trimming took off 6 bases at V and 4 bases at J, with 12 bases between the two ends. CDR3: CASSSGQSYGYTF. Written as DNA, the CDR3 is TGTGCCAGCAGCTCAGGACAGAGCTATGGCTACACCTTC.

The J gene is TRBJ1-1, the V gene TRBV7-9, with D unclear. CDR1 and CDR2 from the germline V gene are SEHNR and FQNEAQ (reference sequence). This CDR3 contains 14 residues. Trimming removed 5 bases from V and 1 base from J, with 11 bases in between. The CDR3 is CASSPRRANTEAFF. In DNA form, the CDR3 reads TGTGCCAGCAGCCCCCGGCGGGCGAACACTGAAGCTTTCTTT.

The chain combines TRBV5-4 with TRBJ2-7; D perhaps matches TRBD2 (6 bases). V was clipped by 2 bases and J by 6 bases, with 15 bases between them. In germline, CDR1 is SGHNT, CDR2 YYREEE (reference sequence). This CDR3 contains 14 residues. The CDR3 sequence: CASSFSGGTGEQYF. The CDR3 region has the DNA TGTGCCAGCAGCTTTTCTGGCGGGACGGGCGAGCAGTACTTC.

V gene TRBV28 combines with J gene TRBJ1-6, with D possibly matching TRBD1 (5 bases). Germline V gene sequence: CDR1 MDHEN, CDR2 SYDVKM. The CDR3 totals 15 residues. Deletions cut 1 base from V and 6 bases from J, with 10 bases between. CDR3 sequence: CASSLYRRGNSPLHF. The DNA for the CDR3 is TGTGCCAGCAGTTTATACCGGAGGGGTAATTCACCCCTCCACTTT.

V is TRBV11-2 and J is TRBJ1-2; TRBD1 matches at 7 bases. The CDR3 totals 15 residues. CDR1 and CDR2 (germline): SGHAT, FQNNGV. The V gene end was trimmed by 5 bases and the J gene end by 8 bases; junction bases not matched to a gene: 14. The CDR3 loop reads CASSTHRGRPWGYTF. The CDR3 nucleotides read TGTGCCAGCAGCACCCACAGGGGACGGCCTTGGGGCTACACCTTC. The full variable domain, its missing parts supplied by reference TRBV11-2 and TRBJ1-2, is EAGVAQSPRYKIIEKRQSVAFWCNPISGHATLYWYQQILGQGPKLLIQFQNNGVVDDSQLPKDRFSAERLKGVDSTLKIQPAKLEDSAVYLCASSTHRGRPWGYTFGSGTRLTVV.

This clone appeared once. The chain is built from TRBV10-1 and TRBJ2-7, with D maybe TRBD1 (5 bases). From germline, CDR1 is WNHNN and CDR2 SYGVQD (reference sequence). Trimming removed 3 bases from V and 0 bases from J, with 15 bases in between. This CDR3 comprises 16 residues. The CDR3 nucleotides read TGCGCCAGCAGTGACAGGGTACAGGACACCTCCTACGAGCAGTACTTC. Translating gives CASSDRVQDTSYEQYF.

This chain connects TRBV3-1 (or the pseudogene TRBV3-2) to TRBJ2-7; TRBD2 agrees at 9 bases. J was trimmed by 5 bases and V by 1 base; bases with no gene match: 6. The CDR3 totals 15 residues. The germline CDR1 and CDR2 sequences are LGHDT and YNNKEL (reference sequence). The CDR3 DNA reads as TGTGCCAGCAGCCAAGTTTTGCGGGAGGGCGACGAGCAGTACTTC. Translating it yields CASSQVLREGDEQYF.

CDR3 sequence: CASSLGTVAHF. For the CDR3, the DNA is TGTGCCAGCAGCTTAGGGACAGTAGCCCACTTT. The chain carries TRBV7-9 and TRBJ1-6; D might be TRBD1 (6 bases). This CDR3 is built from 11 residues. The germline V gene has CDR1 SEHNR and CDR2 FQNEAQ (reference sequence). V lost 1 base to trimming and J lost 18 bases, with 10 bases between them.

This rearrangement joins TRBV2 to TRBJ2-7, with TRBD1 matching 7 bases. Germline V CDR1 and CDR2: SNHLY, FYNNEI. V was clipped by 6 bases and J by 5 bases; unmatched bases: 7. The CDR3 sequence is 13 residues long. The CDR3 region has the DNA TGTGCCAGCAGCCCGACAGGGACCAACGAGCAGTACTTC. Protein: CASSPTGTNEQYF.

The CDR3 protein is CASSSLWTGLSSGANVLTF. DNA for the CDR3: TGTGCCAGCAGCTCACTGTGGACAGGGTTAAGCTCTGGGGCCAACGTCCTGACTTTC. The chain employs TRBV7-8 and TRBJ2-6, with 8 bases that match TRBD1. Germline V gives CDR1 SGHVS, CDR2 FQNEAQ. The CDR3 runs to 19 residues. V lost 4 bases, J lost 0 bases, and 11 bases stayed unmatched.

This clone was recorded once. This sequence joins TRBV24-1 and TRBJ1-1; weak D call: TRBD1 (6 bases). The CDR3 runs to 16 residues. V was cut by 9 bases and J by 0 bases, with 19 bases left in between. Germline V gene sequence: CDR1 KGHDR, CDR2 SFDVKD. CDR3 residues: CATPVGHDKLNTEAFF. In DNA form, the CDR3 reads TGTGCCACCCCTGTGGGACACGATAAATTGAACACTGAAGCTTTCTTT.